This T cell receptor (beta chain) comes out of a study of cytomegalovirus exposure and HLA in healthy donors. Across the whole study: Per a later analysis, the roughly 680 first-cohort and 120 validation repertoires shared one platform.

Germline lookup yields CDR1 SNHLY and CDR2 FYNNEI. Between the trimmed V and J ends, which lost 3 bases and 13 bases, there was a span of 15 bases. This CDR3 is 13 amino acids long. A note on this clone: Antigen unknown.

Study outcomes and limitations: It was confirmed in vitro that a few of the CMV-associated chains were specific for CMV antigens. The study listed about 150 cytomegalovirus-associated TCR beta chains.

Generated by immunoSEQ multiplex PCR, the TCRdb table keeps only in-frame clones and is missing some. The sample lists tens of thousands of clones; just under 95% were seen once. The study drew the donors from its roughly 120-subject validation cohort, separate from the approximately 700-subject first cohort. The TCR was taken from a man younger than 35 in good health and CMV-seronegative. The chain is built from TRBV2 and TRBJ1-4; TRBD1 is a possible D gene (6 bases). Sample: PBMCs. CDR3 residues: CASSETQGTTLFF. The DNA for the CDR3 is TGTGCCAGCAGTGAGACGCAGGGGACCACACTGTTTTTT.